The 5 T cell receptor beta chains presented below share a single source sample, sequenced in a study of T cell responses to AZD1222 COVID-19 vaccine. Produced via immunoSEQ multiplex PCR; TCRdb's table is partial and in-frame only. The top ten clones hold roughly 10% of a sample with 100,000 to 150,000 clones, over 75% of them seen once. Source: peripheral blood, taken on day 0 of AZD1222 vaccination. All receptors come from an adult in good health.

This sequence joins TRBV3-1 (or the pseudogene TRBV3-2) and TRBJ1-1; D may be TRBD1 (5 bases). Germline-derived CDR1 and CDR2 are LGHDT and YNNKEL (reference sequence). V dropped 1 base and J dropped 1 base, with 10 bases sitting between them. This CDR3 is 15 amino acids long. Here the CDR3 reads CASSQVQGTNTEAFF. CDR3 DNA sequence: TGTGCCAGCAGCCAAGTTCAGGGTACGAACACTGAAGCTTTCTTT.

V is TRBV7-6 and J is TRBJ2-7, with TRBD2 matching 10 bases. CDR1 is SGHVS, CDR2 FNYEAQ, per germline. CDR3 size: 17 residues. Trimming at V came to 5 bases and at J to 0 bases, leaving 10 bases not matched to a gene. CDR3 protein: CASSPGLAGAGSYEQYF. The CDR3 DNA is TGTGCCAGCAGCCCTGGCCTAGCGGGAGCGGGCTCCTACGAGCAGTACTTC.

The chain links TRBV4-2 to TRBJ2-5; 7 nucleotides agree with TRBD2. This CDR3 contains 15 residues. Unmatched junction bases numbered 5, after V lost 1 base and J lost 3 bases. In germline, CDR1 is LGHNA, CDR2 YNFKEQ. The CDR3 sequence: CASSQVGGGEETQYF. CDR3 sequence (DNA): TGTGCCAGCAGCCAAGTAGGCGGGGGAGAAGAGACCCAGTACTTC.

The CDR3 reads CASSHRGENYEQYF. CDR3 DNA: TGTGCCAGCAGCCACCGGGGCGAGAACTACGAGCAGTACTTC. This sequence joins TRBV7-9 and TRBJ2-7; tentatively, D is TRBD1 or TRBD2 (5 bases each). The CDR3 sequence is 14 residues long. Per germline, CDR1 SEHNR and CDR2 FQNEAQ (reference sequence). Trimming stripped 5 bases from V and 3 bases from J, with 14 bases between. The complete variable domain, with remaining parts taken from reference TRBV7-9 and TRBJ2-7, reads DTGVSQNPRHKITKRGQNVTFRCDPISEHNRLYWYRQTLGQGPEFLTYFQNEAQLEKSRLLSDRFSAERPKGSFSTLEIQRTEQGDSAMYLCASSHRGENYEQYFGPGTRLTVT.

The CDR3: CATSRDYADTQYF. CDR3 DNA: TGTGCCACCAGCAGAGATTATGCAGATACGCAGTATTTT. The chain combines TRBV15 with TRBJ2-3; D is unresolved. CDR3 length: 13 amino acids. The V gene lost 0 bases and the J gene lost 4 bases, with 5 bases spanning the gap. The germline gives CDR1 LNHNV, CDR2 YYDKDF (reference sequence). The whole variable domain, remainder taken from reference TRBV15 and TRBJ2-3, is DAMVIQNPRYQVTQFGKPVTLSCSQTLNHNVMYWYQQKSSQAPKLLFHYYDKDFNNEADTPDNFQSRRPNTSFCFLDIRSPGLGDTAMYLCATSRDYADTQYFGPGTRLTVL.